The entry below gives a single TCR beta chain sequence along with its context. Its antigen is unknown. With UMI labels, 5' RACE was used to prepare the TRB cDNA libraries. TCRdb re-called the 5' RACE reads and gives one entry per CDR3 protein, without DNA. Its listing shows some 6,700 distinct CDR3 sequences. This entry belongs to a study of CXCR3-negative and CXCR3-positive naive CD8 T cells. Looking at the study overall: Overall TRB read output was about 140 million, and each library contained about 1.5 +/- 0.3 million reads. Broader study findings: The study found more hydrophobic TRB CDR3s in CXCR3-positive naive cells than in CXCR3-negative naive cells. Memory, not naive, CXCR3-negative and CXCR3-positive cells differed in TRBV-TRBJ usage.

The source is a human donor in good health. Some clones in this sample may be carry-over from other donors' samples. The source material was naive CXCR3+ CD8+ T cells from blood. Sample subset: CD45RO-CCR7+CD27+CD95- naive CD8+ T cells expressing CXCR3 (TNR3+).

CDR3 sequence: CASSRTGVGTEAFF. The V gene is TRBV27, the J gene TRBJ1-1; TCRdb's assignment of TRBD1 cannot be checked, as there is no DNA. Germline lookup yields CDR1 MNHEY and CDR2 SMNVEV (reference sequence). The CDR3 length is 14 residues.